This TCR beta chain was observed in a study of blood T cells in healthy people across ages (dated by TCRdb to between 2014 and 2017). Regarding the complete study: Template switching captured roughly one uniquely barcoded TCR beta cDNA molecule per two T cells in model experiments. To avoid experimental bias, donors of different ages were distributed randomly across sequencing lanes. Donors were grouped into four age groups: young (average roughly 15 years), middle-aged (39), aged (around 62) and long-lived (about 82). Age-related changes in TCR beta repertoire diversity were measured in the study by deep sequencing normalized with unique cDNA molecular identifiers. For two donors (one aged 18 to 29 and one aged 80 or older), the study analyzed two additional independent replicas of 1 million unique cDNA reads from the same blood draw.

Preparation of the library involved 5' RACE. A second PCR of roughly 6 to 12 cycles was performed with a sample-barcoded 5' primer and a J-beta primer mix. A template-switch 5' adaptor carrying 12 random nucleotides introduced a unique molecular identifier onto each TCR beta cDNA molecule. Each sample yielded at least 3 million CDR3-containing paired-end reads. First-strand cDNA was synthesized from all RNA with the Mint cDNA synthesis kit, primed by a TRBC-specific oligonucleotide. After uracil-DNA glycosylase treatment, a first 18-cycle PCR used universal primers M1SS and BC2_uni_R on all cDNA. As for the original processing: For normalization, 1 million high-quality reads were randomly selected from each sample, with every read carrying a distinct molecular identifier. Instead of being binned into consensus sequences, reads that shared molecular identifiers were thrown out. MiTCR, with a Q25 quality threshold and the strictest error-elimination algorithm, was used for CDR3 identification, clonotype clustering and error correction. A nonparametric unseen species model using Euler transformation provided a lower-bound estimate of total TCR beta diversity. Starting from the raw public reads, TCRdb applied fastp trimming at Q25, assembled clones with MiXCR and retained in-frame beta chains. Each record represents a unique CDR3 protein, reported with the most common genes and DNA among its rows. V and J calls and clone size were set by TCRdb, not the authors. In all, the sample holds approximately 1,700,000 distinct CDR3 sequences, and around 40% of those were seen once. The ten most abundant clones make up 23% of the sample.

The roughly 39 donors, aged about 6 to 100 years, were systemically healthy Caucasian individuals from Russia. Ten milliliters of peripheral blood were drawn from each donor into EDTA-treated Vacutainer tubes. Ficoll-Paque density-gradient centrifugation was used to isolate PBMCs, with at least 6 million obtained per sample. Total RNA, at least 5 micrograms per sample, was extracted from PBMCs with Trizol reagent. For every donor, flow cytometry on a PBMC aliquot measured the percentage of naive CD45RAhigh/CD27high T cells. Regarding this clonotype: The clone's antigen remains unknown. No per-base quality is available; no much larger clone lies one base away.

What the authors observed across the whole study: Compared with the aged group, the long-lived group had more naive CD4+ T cells, fewer expanded clones and increased TCR diversity, a pattern suggesting age selection. The percentage of naive T cells measured by flow cytometry correlated strongly with observed TCR beta diversity. The CMV infection status of donors was not known, potentially confounding age-related changes in expanded clonotypes. Total diversity estimates from one million sequenced T cells were considered lower bounds and underestimates. Observed TCR beta diversity per million T cells fell roughly linearly with age, and a significant reduction was already apparent by age about 36. Conclusive comparison of naive and antigen-experienced compartments was prevented by the profiling of bulk unsorted PBMCs.

The germline V and J ends show losses of 4 bases and 7 bases respectively, and no gene match explains 12 bases of the junction. The germline V gene encodes CDR1 DFQATT and CDR2 SNEGSKA (reference sequence). Its CDR3 holds 14 amino acids, cysteine through phenylalanine. CDR3 DNA is the only sequence kept; it has 42 bases, read in frame from the first base. The chain employs TRBV20-1 and TRBJ2-7; 8 central bases correspond to TRBD2. Specimen: blood. The sequence came from a human donor in good health. CDR3 sequence: CSATLAVTSREQYF. The base sequence is TGCAGTGCTACACTAGCGGTTACTTCTCGGGAGCAGTACTTC.